This T cell receptor beta chain comes out of a study of beta chain features in type 1 diabetes. Study-wide results and caveats: A pattern of fewer insertions and more deletions at VDJ junctions was seen in type 1 diabetes patients. A moderate, significant TCRB CDR3 shortening appeared in type 1 diabetes across four CD4+ subsets. A greater similarity of naive, central memory and Treg TCRB repertoires was seen among patients than among healthy donors. PCR might show a preference for shorter templates, equally across patients and controls.

Points on this clone: Its target is unknown.

The CDR3 length is 14 residues. Of the isolated RNA, all was reverse transcribed, and so the sequenced material was expressed TCRB transcripts. TCRdb's table, derived via immunoSEQ multiplex PCR, lists solely in-frame clones and lacks some. This sample has approximately 250,000 clones, with approximately 25% found just once. The chain carries TRBV21-1 and TRBJ1-2; the DNA was not compared with TRBD1, the D call given in the table. TRBV21-1 is tagged as a pseudogene. The specimen was naive CD4+ T cells from blood. This receptor was identified in a woman between 25 and 40 years old with type 1 diabetes. The CDR3 sequence: CASSKGATAYGYTF. CDR3 coding DNA: TGTGCCAGCAGCAAAGGGGCGACAGCATATGGCTACACCTTC.